The T cell receptor (beta chain) under discussion was sequenced for a study of response to subunit inactivated influenza vaccine. One entry per CDR3 protein, called by TCRdb with MiXCR from the RT-PCR reads. The table includes some 550,000 distinct CDR3 sequences, roughly a quarter detected once. Study results and limitations: Every seasonal influenza vaccination brings in few new T cells, the authors suggested.

This clonotype has ten or more counts. Its antigen is unknown. This CDR3 is built from 14 residues. Trimming removed 3 bases from V and 7 bases from J, with 13 bases in between. This sample also appeared in a second study, on T cells expressing NK-cell markers. That paper adds: The authors made TCR beta cDNA libraries by 5'RACE template switching. This switching added a universal primer site and UMIs. The study sequenced eight donors, seven HCMV-seropositive and one seronegative. Anti-gamma-delta TCR antibody use in several experiments restricted sorting to alpha-beta TCR T cells. Top CD8+ clonotypes included the dominant CD3+CD56+NKG2C+ clonotypes in roughly 6 donors.

Material: CD4+ T cells sorted from PBMCs, obtained 11 to 12 days after vaccination. This receptor was taken from a man in his fifties who received an inactivated influenza vaccine. This chain links TRBV12-3 or TRBV12-4 with TRBJ1-5; maybe TRBD1 (6 bases). CDR3 coding DNA: TGTGCCAGCAGTTTGGCGGGAGGGGGGCAGCCCCAGCATTTT. This sequence encodes CASSLAGGGQPQHF.